The TCR beta chain described here comes from a study of shared clonotypes between healthy human individuals. The germline V gene encodes CDR1 SQVTM and CDR2 ANQGSEA. The CDR3 spans 15 residues. The ends lost 1 base at V and 2 bases at J; junction bases unmatched: 5. TCRdb's copy holds only in-frame clones and misses some; the assay was immunoSEQ multiplex PCR. This table holds some 1,600,000 clones, 95% to 99% found once. The sequenced sample consisted of naive CD4+ T cells sorted from blood. Specified subset: CD45RA+ positively selected. The rearrangement uses TRBV29-1 and TRBJ2-3; 8 positions match TRBD2. This TCR was sampled from a man under 40 in good health. The CDR3 region has the DNA TGCAGCGTTGAAGGCCCTAGCGGGTCCACAGATACGCAGTATTTT. Amino acids: CSVEGPSGSTDTQYF.